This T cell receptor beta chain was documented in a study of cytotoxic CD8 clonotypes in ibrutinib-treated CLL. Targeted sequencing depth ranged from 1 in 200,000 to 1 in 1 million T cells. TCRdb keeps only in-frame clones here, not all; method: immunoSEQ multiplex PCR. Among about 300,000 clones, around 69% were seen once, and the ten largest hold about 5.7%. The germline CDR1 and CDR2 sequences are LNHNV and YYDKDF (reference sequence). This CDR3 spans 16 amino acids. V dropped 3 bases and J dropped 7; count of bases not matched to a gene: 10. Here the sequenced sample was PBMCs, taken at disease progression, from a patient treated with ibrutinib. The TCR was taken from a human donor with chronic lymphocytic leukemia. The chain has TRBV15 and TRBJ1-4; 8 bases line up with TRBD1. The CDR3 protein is CATSRGLTGVAEKLFF. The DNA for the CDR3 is TGTGCCACCAGCAGGGGACTGACAGGGGTGGCTGAAAAACTGTTTTTT.